These T cell receptor beta chains were read from a single sample in a study of cytomegalovirus exposure and HLA in healthy donors. Profiling relied on immunoSEQ multiplex PCR, and the TCRdb table lists in-frame clones only, not all of them. The sample has more than 150,000 clones, 76% seen once. The source material was PBMCs. The source of these receptors is a man younger than 35 in good health and CMV-seronegative. The CDR3 runs from the conserved cysteine through the conserved F or W. The D gene is left open where the match is weak. A clone size is listed for some rows: how often the clone was seen (once, few, many), or a class if it is expanded.

abundance,d_gene,j_gene,v_gene,CDR3aa,CDR3nt
once,TRBD1,TRBJ1-4,TRBV5-1,CASSFRQGEKLFF,TGCGCCAGCAGCTTCAGACAGGGGGAAAAACTGTTTTTT
.,.,TRBJ2-5,TRBV11-3,CASSLALQETQYF,TGTGCCAGCAGCTTAGCTCTACAAGAGACCCAGTACTTC
.,.,TRBJ2-5,TRBV7-8,CASSSRVGGPETQYF,TGTGCCAGCAGCTCTAGGGTTGGAGGCCCAGAGACCCAGTACTTC
few,.,TRBJ1-5,TRBV27,CASSLGTGLDSNQPQHF,TGTGCCAGCAGTTTAGGAACAGGGCTCGATAGCAATCAGCCCCAGCATTTT
.,.,TRBJ2-7,TRBV13,CASSFGPGGLHEQYF,TGTGCCAGCAGCTTTGGTCCAGGGGGGCTCCACGAGCAGTACTTC
.,TRBD2,TRBJ2-2,TRBV5-1,CASSTRTSGNGELFF,TGCGCCAGCAGCACTAGGACTAGCGGGAATGGGGAGCTGTTTTTT
.,.,TRBJ2-2,TRBV9,CASSVEPTGELFF,TGTGCCAGCAGCGTAGAGCCTACCGGGGAGCTGTTTTTT
.,.,TRBJ2-5,TRBV7-8,CASSPTSPSQRGETQYF,TGTGCCAGCAGCCCCACGTCGCCGTCCCAACGGGGAGAGACCCAGTACTTC
few,.,TRBJ2-5,TRBV19,CASSMEETQYF,TGTGCCAGTAGTATGGAGGAGACCCAGTACTTC
.,.,TRBJ2-1,TRBV4-1,CASSQGQGHNEQFF,TGCGCCAGCAGCCAAGGCCAGGGCCACAATGAGCAGTTCTTC
few,.,TRBJ1-1,TRBV5-1,CASSDGQNTEAFF,TGCGCCAGCAGCGACGGACAGAACACTGAAGCTTTCTTT